These T cell receptor beta chains were read from a single sample in a study of T cells in Graves' hyperthyroidism and ophthalmopathy. TCRdb independently ran MiXCR on the multiplex PCR reads; one entry per CDR3 protein. The sample records more than 500,000 distinct CDR3 sequences, about 15% being singletons. The sequencing input was blood. Every receptor here comes from a woman aged 25 to 39 with Graves' ophthalmopathy. Each CDR3 is given with its conserved first and last residue. The order of the fields is D gene, J gene, V gene, clone size, CDR3 DNA, CDR3 protein. D genes are given only for firm matches. Some rows mark clone size as missing; the rest say once, few, many or name a class of expanded clone.

d_call: -; j_call: TRBJ2-7; v_call: TRBV4-3; clone_size: few; cdr3_nt: TGCGCCAGCAGCCAAAGAGATCCGCAGCCACTAACCGACGAGCAGTACTTC; cdr3_aa: CASSQRDPQPLTDEQYF
d_call: TRBD1; j_call: TRBJ1-1; v_call: TRBV6-1; clone_size: -; cdr3_nt: TGTGCCAGCACTGCCGGGACAGGGGGCAGGGGAGCTTTCTTT; cdr3_aa: CASTAGTGGRGAFF
d_call: TRBD2; j_call: TRBJ2-3; v_call: TRBV20-1; clone_size: many; cdr3_nt: TGCAGTGCTAGGGCGGTAGGGACTAGCGGGAGAGTGATAGATACGCAGTATTTT; cdr3_aa: CSARAVGTSGRVIDTQYF
d_call: TRBD2; j_call: TRBJ2-7; v_call: TRBV28; clone_size: -; cdr3_nt: TGTGCCAGCAGTACGGGAGGGCCCCGCGAGCAGTACTTC; cdr3_aa: CASSTGGPREQYF
d_call: -; j_call: TRBJ1-5; v_call: TRBV27; clone_size: many; cdr3_nt: TGTGCCAGCAGTTTATTTTGGGGGCAGGAGCAGCCCCAGCATTTT; cdr3_aa: CASSLFWGQEQPQHF
d_call: -; j_call: TRBJ1-2; v_call: TRBV18; clone_size: many; cdr3_nt: TGTGCCAGCTCTCGTACAGACCTCTATGGCTACACCTTC; cdr3_aa: CASSRTDLYGYTF
d_call: TRBD2; j_call: TRBJ2-7; v_call: TRBV7-3; clone_size: -; cdr3_nt: TGTGCCAGCAGCTTGAAGCGGGAGGGCCGGACCGAGCAGTACTTC; cdr3_aa: CASSLKREGRTEQYF
d_call: TRBD1; j_call: TRBJ1-1; v_call: TRBV7-2; clone_size: many; cdr3_nt: TGTGCCAGCAGTCGGACAGGGGCGAACACTGAAGCTTTCTTT; cdr3_aa: CASSRTGANTEAFF
d_call: -; j_call: TRBJ2-7; v_call: TRBV3-1; clone_size: many; cdr3_nt: TGTGCCAGCAGCCTAGTGGGCAGTGACTTCTCCTACGAGCAGTACTTC; cdr3_aa: CASSLVGSDFSYEQYF
d_call: -; j_call: TRBJ1-2; v_call: TRBV29-1; clone_size: -; cdr3_nt: TGCAGCGTACGGGGGGCCACCGGGGATGGCTACACCTTC; cdr3_aa: CSVRGATGDGYTF
d_call: TRBD1; j_call: TRBJ2-3; v_call: TRBV5-1; clone_size: -; cdr3_nt: TGTGCCAGCAGCTTGGCCCTCGTTGGACAGGGGGCAGATACGCAGTATTTT; cdr3_aa: CASSLALVGQGADTQYF
d_call: TRBD2; j_call: TRBJ2-1; v_call: TRBV7-9; clone_size: -; cdr3_nt: TGTGCCAGCAGCTTAGAGGGGGGCGGGGGGACGACCTACAATGAGCAGTTCTTC; cdr3_aa: CASSLEGGGGTTYNEQFF
d_call: TRBD2; j_call: TRBJ2-5; v_call: TRBV6-1; clone_size: few; cdr3_nt: TGTGCCAGCAGGATAGCGGGATCCCAAGAGACCCAGTACTTC; cdr3_aa: CASRIAGSQETQYF
d_call: -; j_call: TRBJ2-1; v_call: TRBV20-1; clone_size: many; cdr3_nt: TGCAGTGCTAGAGAGGCAGGTTCCTACAATGAGCAGTTCTTC; cdr3_aa: CSAREAGSYNEQFF
d_call: TRBD1; j_call: TRBJ2-1; v_call: TRBV7-2; clone_size: many; cdr3_nt: TGTGCCAGCAGCTTTGGGACAGGGGGCACCTCCTACAATGAGCAGTTCTTC; cdr3_aa: CASSFGTGGTSYNEQFF
d_call: -; j_call: TRBJ1-2; v_call: TRBV7-2; clone_size: few; cdr3_nt: TGTGCCAGCAGCTTAGAGGTCTGGGGCTCCCTTCCTTATGGCTACACCTTC; cdr3_aa: CASSLEVWGSLPYGYTF
d_call: -; j_call: TRBJ2-4; v_call: TRBV19; clone_size: -; cdr3_nt: TGTGCCAGTAGTATAGGGAAGTTGAGGTCCAGGGCCAAAAACATTCAGTACTTC; cdr3_aa: CASSIGKLRSRAKNIQYF
d_call: -; j_call: TRBJ2-1; v_call: TRBV9; clone_size: -; cdr3_nt: TGTGCCAGCAGCCGGTCCCGGGACTTATCCTACAATGAGCAGTTCTTC; cdr3_aa: CASSRSRDLSYNEQFF
d_call: -; j_call: TRBJ1-5; v_call: TRBV20-1; clone_size: -; cdr3_nt: TGCAGTGCTAGAGATTTAAGGGGAAATCAGCCCCAGCATTTT; cdr3_aa: CSARDLRGNQPQHF
d_call: -; j_call: TRBJ2-3; v_call: TRBV6-5; clone_size: -; cdr3_nt: TGTGCCAGCAGTTCCCTCGGGGTAGCCAGCACAGATACGCAGTATTTT; cdr3_aa: CASSSLGVASTDTQYF
d_call: -; j_call: TRBJ2-1; v_call: TRBV11-2; clone_size: many; cdr3_nt: TGTGCCAGCAGCTTACTCGTCTCCTACAATGAGCAGTTCTTC; cdr3_aa: CASSLLVSYNEQFF
d_call: -; j_call: TRBJ2-7; v_call: TRBV15; clone_size: -; cdr3_nt: TGTGCCACCAGCAGAGATCTCGCCGCGCGGGACGAGCAGTACTTC; cdr3_aa: CATSRDLAARDEQYF
d_call: -; j_call: TRBJ1-2; v_call: TRBV7-2; clone_size: few; cdr3_nt: TGTGCCAGCAGCTTGTTTAGGGTGGACAACTATGGCTACACCTTC; cdr3_aa: CASSLFRVDNYGYTF
d_call: -; j_call: TRBJ2-5; v_call: TRBV6-6; clone_size: many; cdr3_nt: TGTGCCAGCAGTTACTTTGGGACCCAGTACTTC; cdr3_aa: CASSYFGTQYF
d_call: -; j_call: TRBJ1-2; v_call: TRBV28; clone_size: -; cdr3_nt: TGTGCCAGCAGTTTCGGGTTGACTAACTATGGCTACACCTTC; cdr3_aa: CASSFGLTNYGYTF
d_call: -; j_call: TRBJ2-7; v_call: TRBV29-1; clone_size: -; cdr3_nt: TGCAGCGTGGGGTGGAGGGACGGCGAGCAGTACTTC; cdr3_aa: CSVGWRDGEQYF